A single TCR beta chain is shown here with its context. Its antigen is currently unknown. TCRdb's copy holds only in-frame clones and misses some; the assay was immunoSEQ multiplex PCR. This sample has 150,000 or so clones, with about 90% found just once. This specimen comes from a study of T cell responses to AZD1222 COVID-19 vaccine. The CDR3 totals 15 residues. V was cut by 0 bases and J by 7 bases, with 14 bases left in between. Germline-derived CDR1 and CDR2 are KGHDR and SFDVKD. Overall study results and limits: There were vaccine-associated CD4 TCRs across spike, dominant at 160-218 and 743-854. The donors showed a predominance of white British ancestry and of females, with possible underestimation of clonal diversity.

This clonotype was sampled from an adult in good health. The sequenced sample was peripheral blood, obtained on day 0 of MenACWY control vaccination. The V call is TRBV24-1, the J call TRBJ2-5; D gene uncertain. In DNA, the CDR3 is TGTGCCACCAGTGATTTGGGACCCATAAGTGGGACCCAGTACTTC. It codes for CATSDLGPISGTQYF.